This entry features one T cell receptor (beta chain) sequence. The antigen is undetermined. The sample originates from a study of T cells in Graves' hyperthyroidism and ophthalmopathy. Disease lasting under 3 months, a NOSPECS grade of at least 4, and a Clinical Activity Score of at least 3 were features of the ophthalmopathy patients. Exclusions: uncontrolled infection, other autoimmune disease, pregnancy, lactation. Amplification of TCR beta CDR3 regions was performed using RNA transcripts as template. The HTBI primer set drove a first-round RT-PCR of the TCR CDR3. Each CDR3 protein gets one entry after TCRdb re-called the multiplex PCR reads with MiXCR. This sample carries 530,000 or so distinct CDR3 sequences, roughly 25% of them seen once, and the ten largest clones take about 11%. Whole-study results and caveats: By a 13 V-J model, ophthalmopathy was set apart from stable hyperthyroidism.

The sequence was obtained from a young woman with Graves' ophthalmopathy. Sequencing was done on a sample of blood.

In DNA, the CDR3 is TGTGCCAGCAGTTTATTATCGACAGGTGGCTACACCTTC. This translates into CASSLLSTGGYTF. The chain joins TRBV28 to TRBJ1-2; tentatively, D is TRBD1 (6 bases). V dropped 1 base and J dropped 7 bases, with 10 bases sitting between them. The CDR3 consists of 13 residues. The V gene's germline CDR1 is MDHEN and CDR2 SYDVKM.